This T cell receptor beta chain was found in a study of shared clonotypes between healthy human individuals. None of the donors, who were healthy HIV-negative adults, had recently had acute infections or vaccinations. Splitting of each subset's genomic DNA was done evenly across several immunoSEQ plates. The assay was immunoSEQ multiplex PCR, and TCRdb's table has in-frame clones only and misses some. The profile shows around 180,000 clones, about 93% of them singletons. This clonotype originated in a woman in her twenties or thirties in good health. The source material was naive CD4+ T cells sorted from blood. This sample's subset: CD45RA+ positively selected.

CDR3 loop: CASSRGRQGDQETQYF. In nucleotides, the CDR3 is TGCGCCAGCAGCCGTGGTCGTCAGGGGGACCAAGAGACCCAGTACTTC. The gene calls are TRBV4-1 and TRBJ2-5; 7 bases align to TRBD1. This CDR3 has 16 residues. J lost 0 bases, V lost 4 bases, and 8 bases had no gene match. Germline values: CDR1 MGHRA, CDR2 YSYEKL.